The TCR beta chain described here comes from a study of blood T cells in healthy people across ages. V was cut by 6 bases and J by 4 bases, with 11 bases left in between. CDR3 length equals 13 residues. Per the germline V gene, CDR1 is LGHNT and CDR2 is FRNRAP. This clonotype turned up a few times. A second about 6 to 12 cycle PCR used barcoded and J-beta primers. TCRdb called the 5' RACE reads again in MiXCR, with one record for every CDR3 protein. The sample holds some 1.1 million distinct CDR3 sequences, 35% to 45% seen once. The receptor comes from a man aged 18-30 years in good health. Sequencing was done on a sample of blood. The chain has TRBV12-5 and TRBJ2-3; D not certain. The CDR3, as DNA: TGTGCTAGTGGCTTACAAGGATCAGATACGCAGTATTTT. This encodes CASGLQGSDTQYF.